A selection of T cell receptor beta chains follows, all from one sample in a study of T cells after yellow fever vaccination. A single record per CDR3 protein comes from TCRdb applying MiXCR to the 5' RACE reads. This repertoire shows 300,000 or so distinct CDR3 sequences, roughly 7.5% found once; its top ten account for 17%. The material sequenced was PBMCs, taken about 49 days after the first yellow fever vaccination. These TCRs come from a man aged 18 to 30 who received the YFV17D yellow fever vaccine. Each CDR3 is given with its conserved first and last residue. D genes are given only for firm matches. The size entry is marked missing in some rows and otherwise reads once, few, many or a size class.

cdr3_aa: CASSQDIRETQYF
cdr3_nt: TGCGCCAGCAGCCAAGATATTAGGGAGACCCAGTACTTC
clone_size: few
d_call: NA
j_call: TRBJ2-5
v_call: TRBV4-3

cdr3_aa: CASSWGAGTDTQYF
cdr3_nt: TGCGCCAGCAGCTGGGGGGCCGGGACAGATACGCAGTATTTT
clone_size: many
d_call: NA
j_call: TRBJ2-3
v_call: TRBV5-1

cdr3_aa: CASRRDLNTEAFF
cdr3_nt: TGTGCCAGCAGGAGGGATCTCAACACTGAAGCTTTCTTT
clone_size: NA
d_call: NA
j_call: TRBJ1-1
v_call: TRBV28

cdr3_aa: CASSIVGGRPKNTEAFF
cdr3_nt: TGTGCCAGTAGTATAGTGGGTGGCAGGCCAAAGAACACTGAAGCTTTCTTT
clone_size: few
d_call: NA
j_call: TRBJ1-1
v_call: TRBV19

cdr3_aa: CASTVGTEDQPQHF
cdr3_nt: TGTGCCAGCACCGTGGGGACGGAGGATCAGCCCCAGCATTTT
clone_size: few
d_call: NA
j_call: TRBJ1-5
v_call: TRBV2

cdr3_aa: CSVHGAPTSYEQYF
cdr3_nt: TGCAGCGTGCACGGGGCCCCCACCTCCTACGAGCAGTACTTC
clone_size: NA
d_call: NA
j_call: TRBJ2-7
v_call: TRBV29-1

cdr3_aa: CASSFDRTRGYGYTF
cdr3_nt: TGTGCCAGCAGCTTTGACCGGACCCGGGGGTATGGCTACACCTTC
clone_size: few
d_call: NA
j_call: TRBJ1-2
v_call: TRBV7-2

cdr3_aa: CASSYSKGGSTDTQYF
cdr3_nt: TGTGCCAGCAGTTACTCGAAAGGCGGAAGCACAGATACGCAGTATTTT
clone_size: NA
d_call: NA
j_call: TRBJ2-3
v_call: TRBV6-5

cdr3_aa: CSASDRPNEKLFF
cdr3_nt: TGCAGTGCTTCTGACAGACCTAATGAAAAACTGTTTTTT
clone_size: NA
d_call: NA
j_call: TRBJ1-4
v_call: TRBV20-1

cdr3_aa: CASSFTGTGLYGYTF
cdr3_nt: TGTGCCAGCAGTTTCACCGGGACAGGCCTCTATGGCTACACCTTC
clone_size: few
d_call: TRBD1
j_call: TRBJ1-2
v_call: TRBV6-5

cdr3_aa: CSVEGGSSYGYTF
cdr3_nt: TGCAGCGTTGAGGGGGGTAGTAGCTATGGCTACACCTTC
clone_size: few
d_call: NA
j_call: TRBJ1-2
v_call: TRBV29-1

cdr3_aa: CASVLGRGTYNEQFF
cdr3_nt: TGTGCCAGCGTACTCGGTCGGGGGACGTACAATGAGCAGTTCTTC
clone_size: few
d_call: NA
j_call: TRBJ2-1
v_call: TRBV11-1

cdr3_aa: CASSPRQGFAYGYTF
cdr3_nt: TGTGCCAGCAGCCCCAGACAGGGCTTTGCCTATGGCTACACCTTC
clone_size: few
d_call: TRBD1
j_call: TRBJ1-2
v_call: TRBV7-2

cdr3_aa: CASSFRGGRNEQFF
cdr3_nt: TGTGCCAGCAGCTTCCGGGGGGGCCGGAATGAGCAGTTCTTC
clone_size: NA
d_call: TRBD2
j_call: TRBJ2-1
v_call: TRBV5-5

cdr3_aa: CASSLITVSWGYTF
cdr3_nt: TGTGCCAGCAGTTTAATCACGGTGTCGTGGGGCTACACCTTC
clone_size: NA
d_call: NA
j_call: TRBJ1-2
v_call: TRBV28

cdr3_aa: CSARGQGLSNQPQHF
cdr3_nt: TGCAGTGCCAGAGGACAGGGCCTTTCCAATCAGCCCCAGCATTTT
clone_size: few
d_call: TRBD1
j_call: TRBJ1-5
v_call: TRBV20-1

cdr3_aa: CAIETGLADSDTQYF
cdr3_nt: TGTGCCATCGAGACTGGACTAGCGGATTCAGATACGCAGTATTTT
clone_size: NA
d_call: TRBD2
j_call: TRBJ2-3
v_call: TRBV10-3

cdr3_aa: CASSSGGLAGSTDTQYF
cdr3_nt: TGTGCCAGCAGCTCAGGGGGACTAGCGGGTAGCACAGATACGCAGTATTTT
clone_size: few
d_call: TRBD2
j_call: TRBJ2-3
v_call: TRBV9

cdr3_aa: CSARGRRNTEAFF
cdr3_nt: TGCAGTGCTAGGGGTCGGCGGAACACTGAAGCTTTCTTT
clone_size: many
d_call: NA
j_call: TRBJ1-1
v_call: TRBV20-1

cdr3_aa: CASSSSTGHYGYTF
cdr3_nt: TGTGCCAGCAGTTCATCGACAGGTCACTATGGCTACACCTTC
clone_size: NA
d_call: NA
j_call: TRBJ1-2
v_call: TRBV12-3/TRBV12-4

cdr3_aa: CASSYSRGWDTEAFF
cdr3_nt: TGTGCCAGCAGTTACTCGCGGGGATGGGACACTGAAGCTTTCTTT
clone_size: NA
d_call: NA
j_call: TRBJ1-1
v_call: TRBV6-5

cdr3_aa: CASSYGQAGNTIYF
cdr3_nt: TGTGCCAGCAGCTACGGACAGGCTGGAAACACCATATATTTT
clone_size: few
d_call: TRBD1
j_call: TRBJ1-3
v_call: TRBV7-2

cdr3_aa: CASSMRRAGNQPQHF
cdr3_nt: TGTGCCAGTAGTATGAGGAGGGCCGGCAATCAGCCCCAGCATTTT
clone_size: few
d_call: NA
j_call: TRBJ1-5
v_call: TRBV19

cdr3_aa: CSVESMDLDGYTF
cdr3_nt: TGCAGCGTTGAAAGCATGGATTTGGATGGCTACACCTTC
clone_size: many
d_call: NA
j_call: TRBJ1-2
v_call: TRBV29-1

cdr3_aa: CASSLFRGRGTSTDTQYF
cdr3_nt: TGTGCCAGCAGCTTATTTAGGGGGCGGGGGACCAGCACAGATACGCAGTATTTT
clone_size: few
d_call: NA
j_call: TRBJ2-3
v_call: TRBV11-2

cdr3_aa: CSARGRRTYNEQFF
cdr3_nt: TGCAGTGCTAGAGGCAGGAGGACTTACAATGAGCAGTTCTTC
clone_size: NA
d_call: NA
j_call: TRBJ2-1
v_call: TRBV20-1

cdr3_aa: CASSLAGTDEQFF
cdr3_nt: TGTGCCAGCAGCTTAGCTGGGACGGATGAGCAGTTCTTC
clone_size: NA
d_call: NA
j_call: TRBJ2-1
v_call: TRBV7-2

cdr3_aa: CASSYSKAILQETQYF
cdr3_nt: TGTGCCAGCAGTTACTCGAAGGCTATCCTCCAAGAGACCCAGTACTTC
clone_size: NA
d_call: NA
j_call: TRBJ2-5
v_call: TRBV6-2/TRBV6-3

cdr3_aa: CASSLERGPADTQYF
cdr3_nt: TGTGCCAGCAGCTTAGAGAGGGGGCCGGCAGATACGCAGTATTTT
clone_size: NA
d_call: TRBD1
j_call: TRBJ2-3
v_call: TRBV7-3

cdr3_aa: CASSLVGTSGRTDTQYF
cdr3_nt: TGTGCCAGCAGCTTAGTGGGGACTAGCGGGCGCACAGATACGCAGTATTTT
clone_size: many
d_call: TRBD2
j_call: TRBJ2-3
v_call: TRBV7-6

cdr3_aa: CASSLLDISSTGELFF
cdr3_nt: TGCGCCAGCAGCTTGCTGGACATTTCGAGCACCGGGGAGCTGTTTTTT
clone_size: many
d_call: NA
j_call: TRBJ2-2
v_call: TRBV5-1

cdr3_aa: CASSPPANPPVAF
cdr3_nt: TGCGCCAGCAGCCCCCCCGCCAATCCCCCTGTAGCCTTC
clone_size: few
d_call: NA
j_call: TRBJ1-2
v_call: TRBV4-1

cdr3_aa: CASSYTAFEGYTF
cdr3_nt: TGTGCCAGCAGCTACACGGCGTTTGAGGGCTACACCTTC
clone_size: many
d_call: NA
j_call: TRBJ1-2
v_call: TRBV3-1

cdr3_aa: CASSQDAWTSGGEGEQFF
cdr3_nt: TGCGCCAGCAGCCAAGATGCCTGGACTAGCGGGGGGGAAGGTGAGCAGTTCTTC
clone_size: few
d_call: TRBD2
j_call: TRBJ2-1
v_call: TRBV4-1

cdr3_aa: CASIWSGGATDTQYF
cdr3_nt: TGTGCCAGCATTTGGAGCGGGGGGGCTACAGATACGCAGTATTTT
clone_size: NA
d_call: TRBD2
j_call: TRBJ2-3
v_call: TRBV6-5

cdr3_aa: CAWSPQITGELFF
cdr3_nt: TGTGCCTGGAGTCCTCAAATCACCGGGGAGCTGTTTTTT
clone_size: NA
d_call: NA
j_call: TRBJ2-2
v_call: TRBV30

cdr3_aa: CASSLGAGGLNEQFF
cdr3_nt: TGTGCCAGCAGCTTAGGGGCGGGGGGGTTGAATGAGCAGTTCTTC
clone_size: few
d_call: TRBD2
j_call: TRBJ2-1
v_call: TRBV7-2

cdr3_aa: CASRASPLKNTGELFF
cdr3_nt: TGTGCCAGTAGGGCTAGCCCCCTAAAGAACACCGGGGAGCTGTTTTTT
clone_size: few
d_call: NA
j_call: TRBJ2-2
v_call: TRBV19

cdr3_aa: CASSQERNRGSGANVLTF
cdr3_nt: TGCGCCAGCAGCCAAGAGCGAAACAGGGGTTCTGGGGCCAACGTCCTGACTTTC
clone_size: many
d_call: TRBD1
j_call: TRBJ2-6
v_call: TRBV4-3

cdr3_aa: CASSLVQGLNTGELFF
cdr3_nt: TGTGCCAGCAGTTTAGTACAGGGCCTTAACACCGGGGAGCTGTTTTTT
clone_size: NA
d_call: NA
j_call: TRBJ2-2
v_call: TRBV12-3/TRBV12-4

cdr3_aa: CATSDSATPTDDTQYF
cdr3_nt: TGTGCCACCAGTGATTCCGCTACCCCTACTGACGATACGCAGTATTTT
clone_size: NA
d_call: NA
j_call: TRBJ2-3
v_call: TRBV24-1